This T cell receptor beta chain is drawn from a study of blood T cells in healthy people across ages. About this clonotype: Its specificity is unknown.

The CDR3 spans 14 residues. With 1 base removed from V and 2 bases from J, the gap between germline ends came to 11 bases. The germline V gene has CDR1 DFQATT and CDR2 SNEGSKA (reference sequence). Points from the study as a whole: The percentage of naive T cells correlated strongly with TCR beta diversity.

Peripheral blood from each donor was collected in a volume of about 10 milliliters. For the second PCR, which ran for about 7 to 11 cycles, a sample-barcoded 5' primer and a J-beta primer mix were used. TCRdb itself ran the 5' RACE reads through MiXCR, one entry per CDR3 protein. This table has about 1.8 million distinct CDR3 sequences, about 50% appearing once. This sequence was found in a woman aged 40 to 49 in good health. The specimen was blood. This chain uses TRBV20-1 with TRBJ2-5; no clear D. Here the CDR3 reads CSARADGRQETQYF. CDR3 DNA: TGCAGTGCTAGAGCCGACGGGCGACAAGAGACCCAGTACTTC.